Below are 32 T cell receptor beta chains sequenced from a single sample in a study of blood T cells in healthy people across ages. Together with a sample-barcoded 5' primer, a J-beta primer mix was included in a second PCR lasting roughly 6 to 12 cycles. Each CDR3 protein gets one entry after TCRdb re-called the 5' RACE reads with MiXCR. In the table there are 850,000 to 1,100,000 distinct CDR3 sequences, around two fifths of which are singletons. Sequencing was performed on blood. These receptors came from a man in his late teens or twenties in good health.

Concerning this clonotype: A much larger clone lies a single base off, so this may be a read error. The V gene is TRBV7-9, the J gene TRBJ1-1; D is uncertain. Germline V CDR1 and CDR2: SEHNR, FQNEAQ (reference sequence). V lost 0 bases, J lost 0 bases, and 5 bases lay in between. The CDR3 is 14 amino acids. The CDR3, as DNA: TGTGCCAGCAGCTTAGCCCATATGAACACTGAAGCTTTCTTT. Translated, it gives CASSLAHMNTEAFF.

The chain is built from TRBV4-3 and TRBJ1-4, with 10 bases fitting TRBD1. The CDR3 totals 16 residues. The trim removed 0 bases at V and 7 bases at J, leaving 5 bases unmatched. Per germline, CDR1 LGHNA and CDR2 YSLEER. Here the CDR3 reads CASSQEPGQGSEKLFF. The CDR3 nucleotides are TGCGCCAGCAGCCAAGAGCCGGGACAGGGGTCTGAAAAACTGTTTTTT.

The chain is built from TRBV20-1 and TRBJ2-3; TRBD2 aligns across 12 bases. The germline V gene has CDR1 DFQATT and CDR2 SNEGSKA (reference sequence). There are 15 residues in the CDR3. The trim removed 6 bases at V and 4 bases at J, leaving 8 bases unmatched. The CDR3 DNA reads TGCAGTGCCCTTACTAGCGGGGGGTTGCCAGATACGCAGTATTTT. It is translated as CSALTSGGLPDTQYF.

This clonotype was seen ten or more times. CDR3 nucleotide sequence: TGTGCCAGCACCACACATTCAAAGGCCAGCTCCTACAATGAGCAGTACTTC. Translated: CASTTHSKASSYNEQYF. The rearrangement links TRBV6-2 or TRBV6-3 to TRBJ2-1; D call uncertain. The DNA end is a closer match to TRBJ2-7, so the J assignment may be wrong. The CDR3 runs to 17 residues. Germline loops: CDR1 MNHEY, CDR2 SVGEGT.

The chain combines TRBV30 with TRBJ1-2, with 8 bases that match TRBD1. This CDR3 spans 15 amino acids. The germline gives CDR1 GTSNPN, CDR2 SVGIG (reference sequence). V shed 4 bases and J 2 bases; nucleotides not matched to a gene: 9. CDR3 protein: CAWKGPTGANYGYTF. CDR3 DNA sequence: TGTGCCTGGAAGGGGCCGACAGGGGCCAACTATGGCTACACCTTC.

This chain connects TRBV5-6 to TRBJ1-2, with D perhaps matching TRBD1 (5 bases). Germline V gene sequence: CDR1 SGHDT, CDR2 YYEEEE. The germline V and J ends were trimmed by 4 bases and 4 bases, with 14 bases remaining between them. The CDR3 covers 14 residues. Here the CDR3 reads CASSARDSGYGYTF. CDR3 sequence (DNA): TGTGCCAGCAGCGCCCGTGACAGCGGCTATGGCTACACCTTC.

V usage is TRBV6-1 and J usage is TRBJ1-1; 12 bases are a match to TRBD1. The CDR3 sequence is 16 residues long. The trim removed 6 bases at V and 4 bases at J, leaving 9 bases unmatched. The germline gives CDR1 MNHNS, CDR2 SASEGT. This CDR3 reads CASRGDRGRSATEAFF. CDR3 nucleotide sequence: TGTGCCAGCAGGGGGGACAGGGGGCGTTCCGCCACTGAAGCTTTCTTT.

This clonotype was found a few times. The rearrangement joins TRBV2 to TRBJ2-1; D may be TRBD2 (5 bases). The CDR3 sequence is 11 residues long. From germline, CDR1 is SNHLY and CDR2 FYNNEI. Trimming pared 6 bases from V and 7 bases from J, leaving 7 bases between. CDR3 residues: CASREVNEQFF. CDR3 DNA: TGTGCCAGCAGGGAGGTGAATGAGCAGTTCTTC. Using reference TRBV2 and TRBJ2-1 for the parts outside the CDR3, the full variable domain is EPEVTQTPSHQVTQMGQEVILRCVPISNHLYFYWYRQILGQKVEFLVSFYNNEISEKSEIFDDQFSVERPDGSNFTLKIRSTKLEDSAMYFCASREVNEQFFGPGTRLTVL.

This clonotype has just a few counts. CDR3 DNA: TGCGCCAGCAGCCAAGAGAATAGCGGGACTGAGCAGTTCTTC. Its translation: CASSQENSGTEQFF. J is TRBJ2-1 and V is TRBV4-3, with 8 bases that match TRBD2. Germline values: CDR1 LGHNA, CDR2 YSLEER. This CDR3 region has 14 residues. Losses at the gene ends were 0 bases for V and 9 bases for J; bases not matched to a gene: 4.

Only a few counts were recorded for this clonotype. The chain links TRBV3-1 to TRBJ1-5; D is undetermined. Germline CDR1 LGHDT, CDR2 YNNKEL (reference sequence). V lost 3 bases and J 1 base, leaving 7 bases between the germline ends. CDR3 length: 14 amino acids. The CDR3 loop is CASSQGASNQPQHF. CDR3 sequence (DNA): TGTGCCAGCAGCCAGGGCGCAAGCAATCAGCCCCAGCATTTT.

The CDR3 nucleotides are TGCGCCAGCAGACAGACAGGGGGCATCCCCGGGGAGCTGTTTTTT. Encoded protein: CASRQTGGIPGELFF. This rearrangement joins TRBV5-1 to TRBJ2-2; 10 bases match TRBD1. The CDR3 is 15 amino acids. The junction had 7 bases not matched to a gene; V was cut back by 5 bases and J by 6 bases. CDR1 is SGHRS and CDR2 is YFSETQ in the germline V gene.

For this clonotype: Relative to the germline gene, one junction end is altered; a read error may explain this. V and J are TRBV5-1 and TRBJ1-6; D call uncertain. CDR3 length: 14 amino acids. Germline CDR1 is SGHRS and CDR2 is YFSETQ. CDR3 nucleotide sequence: TGCGCCGGCAGCACGGGAAGTGATAATTCACCCCTCCACTTT. Residues: CAGSTGSDNSPLHF.

V and J are TRBV4-3 and TRBJ1-3; no definite D call. V was shortened by 0 bases and J by 4 bases, with 10 bases between the two germline ends. The germline V gene has CDR1 LGHNA and CDR2 YSLEER. CDR3 length equals 15 residues. The CDR3 nucleotides read TGCGCCAGCAGCCAAGAGCCCGGGCAGGGAAACACCATATATTTT. Its protein is CASSQEPGQGNTIYF.

In its sample, this clonotype was seen a few times. A much larger clonotype is one base distant, so this may be a read error. This sequence joins TRBV20-1 and TRBJ1-2, with TRBD1 identical over 7 bases. The CDR3 consists of 15 residues. Trimming at V came to 4 bases and at J to 3 bases, leaving 11 bases not matched to a gene. Germline CDR1 DFQATT, CDR2 SNEGSKA (reference sequence). This CDR3 reads CSATVARQGDYGYTF. In DNA form, the CDR3 reads TGCAGTGCTACGGTCGCACGACAGGGTGACTATGGCTACACCTTC.

This clonotype was observed a few times. The chain couples TRBV20-1 to TRBJ2-1; D is undetermined. The CDR3 has 13 residues. Germline CDR1 is DFQATT and CDR2 is SNEGSKA (reference sequence). V shed 3 bases and J shed 7 bases, with 13 bases lying between them. The CDR3 DNA sequence: TGCAGTGCTAGGGTTCAGACCATGAATGAGCAGTTCTTC. Residues: CSARVQTMNEQFF.

V and J are TRBV12-3 or TRBV12-4 and TRBJ1-6, with TRBD1 as a possible D gene (5 bases). With 6 bases removed from V and 0 bases from J, the gap between germline ends came to 15 bases. This CDR3 is built from 17 residues. The CDR3 DNA follows: TGTGCCAGCAGGACTGGGACTGGGAGCTCCTATAATTCACCCCTCCACTTT. This codes for CASRTGTGSSYNSPLHF.

This clonotype appeared a few times. The CDR3 spells CSARDRGTGENRNTEAFF. The DNA for the CDR3 is TGCAGTGCTAGAGATCGGGGGACAGGGGAAAATCGGAACACTGAAGCTTTCTTT. The chain links TRBV20-1 to TRBJ1-1, with 10 bases fitting TRBD1. Germline V gene sequence: CDR1 DFQATT, CDR2 SNEGSKA (reference sequence). This CDR3 comprises 18 residues. V shed 0 bases and J 1 base; nucleotides not matched to a gene: 11.

This clonotype was recorded a few times. This chain uses TRBV4-3 with TRBJ1-5; no definite D call. Germline CDR1 and CDR2: LGHNA and YSLEER. V lost 0 bases and J 3 bases, leaving 9 bases between the germline ends. The CDR3 loop spans 15 amino acids. CDR3 sequence: CASSQDGKYNQPQHF. CDR3 coding DNA: TGCGCCAGCAGCCAAGATGGAAAATACAATCAGCCCCAGCATTTT.

This clonotype occurred a few times. V gene TRBV6-1 combines with J gene TRBJ2-4; D gene unclear. Germline V gene data show CDR1 as MNHNS and CDR2 as SASEGT. Trimming shortened V by 6 bases and J by 2 bases, and 8 bases separated the two germline ends. CDR3 length: 13 residues. The CDR3 sequence is CASRTDSKNIQYF. The CDR3 coding sequence is TGTGCCAGCAGGACGGATTCCAAAAACATTCAGTACTTC.

V and J are TRBV5-1 and TRBJ2-1; D is unclear. Trimming stripped 4 bases from V and 5 bases from J, with 13 bases between. CDR3 length equals 14 residues. Germline V gene lookup returns CDR1 SGHRS and CDR2 YFSETQ. CDR3 amino acids: CASSVVLYDNEQFF. The CDR3 DNA is TGCGCCAGCAGCGTGGTATTGTACGACAATGAGCAGTTCTTC.

This clonotype has only a few counts. The genes are TRBV4-3 and TRBJ1-1; 9 bases agree with TRBD1. The CDR3 loop spans 20 amino acids. The J segment lost 4 bases and the V segment lost 0 bases, leaving 18 bases of the junction unmatched. Germline-derived CDR1 and CDR2 are LGHNA and YSLEER. CDR3 amino acids: CASSQDLLGTGYGGGTEAFF. The CDR3 bases are TGCGCCAGCAGCCAAGATTTGTTAGGGACAGGGTACGGGGGAGGCACTGAAGCTTTCTTT.

The V gene is TRBV7-9, the J gene TRBJ1-3; D unresolved. V was clipped by 1 base and J by 0 bases, with 13 bases between them. The CDR3 covers 17 residues. The germline CDR1 and CDR2 sequences are SEHNR and FQNEAQ (reference sequence). The CDR3 DNA is TGTGCCAGCAGCTTAGACGGCAGGCCCTACTCTGGAAACACCATATATTTT. This gives the protein CASSLDGRPYSGNTIYF.

There are a few counts of this clonotype. CDR3 residues: CASSDDGGPYNEQYF. CDR3 coding DNA: TGTGCCAGCAGTGATGACGGGGGGCCCTACAATGAGCAGTACTTC. V usage is TRBV6-4 and J usage is TRBJ2-1; D possibly corresponds to TRBD2 (7 bases). The J call may be wrong; the DNA end is better matched by TRBJ2-7. The germline V gene has CDR1 MRHNA and CDR2 SNTAGT. The CDR3 extends over 15 amino acids.

This chain uses TRBV20-1 with TRBJ1-2; D perhaps matches TRBD1 (6 bases). There are 14 residues in the CDR3. CDR1 is DFQATT, CDR2 SNEGSKA, per germline (reference sequence). With 0 bases removed from V and 7 bases from J, the gap between germline ends came to 15 bases. The CDR3 coding sequence is TGCAGTGCTAGAGATCCAGGGGTGCTGAGTGGCTACACCTTC. Translation gives CSARDPGVLSGYTF.

The chain has TRBV7-2 and TRBJ1-5; perhaps TRBD1 as D (6 bases). The V end was cut by 2 bases, the J end by 4 bases, with 12 bases between. CDR3 size: 15 residues. Germline CDR1 reads SGHTA; CDR2 reads FQGNSA. CDR3 DNA: TGTGCCAGCAGCTTATCCCGAACAGGGAATCAGCCCCAGCATTTT. Translating it yields CASSLSRTGNQPQHF.

In its sample, this clonotype was seen a few times. V and J are TRBV20-1 and TRBJ1-1, with TRBD1 as a possible D gene (5 bases). Germline CDR1 reads DFQATT; CDR2 reads SNEGSKA (reference sequence). V lost 5 bases and J 0 bases, leaving 10 bases between the germline ends. The CDR3 runs 13 residues. This CDR3 is CSAGDGLNTEAFF. The CDR3 DNA reads as TGCAGTGCTGGGGACGGTTTGAACACTGAAGCTTTCTTT.

V gene TRBV27 combines with J gene TRBJ1-6; the D gene is possibly TRBD1 (5 bases). Trimming removed 6 bases at V and 8 bases at J, with 11 bases between. The CDR3 has 13 residues. The germline gives CDR1 MNHEY, CDR2 SMNVEV (reference sequence). CDR3 region: CASSPGTYSPLHF. The CDR3 DNA sequence: TGTGCCAGCAGCCCCGGGACCTATTCACCCCTCCACTTT.

This clonotype has more than one count but fewer than ten. CDR3 in amino acids: CATSSGTESYEQYF. The CDR3, as DNA: TGTGCCACCTCCTCCGGGACAGAGTCCTACGAGCAGTACTTC. V is TRBV2 and J is TRBJ2-7; 7 nucleotides agree with TRBD1. With 10 bases clipped from V and 1 base from J, the junction kept 10 bases outside the gene matches. CDR3 length: 14 residues. Germline loops: CDR1 SNHLY, CDR2 FYNNEI.

The chain couples TRBV30 to TRBJ2-1; D is unresolved. The germline gives CDR1 GTSNPN, CDR2 SVGIG (reference sequence). This CDR3 spans 14 amino acids. V shed 3 bases and J shed 0 bases, with 9 bases lying between them. CDR3 DNA sequence: TGTGCCTGGAGAACCCTGGGCTCCTACAATGAGCAGTTCTTC. It translates to CAWRTLGSYNEQFF.

This chain uses TRBV5-1 with TRBJ1-4, with TRBD1 matching over 8 bases. The CDR3 length is 16 residues. The trim removed 0 bases at V and 7 bases at J, leaving 8 bases unmatched. The germline V gene has CDR1 SGHRS and CDR2 YFSETQ. The CDR3 reads CASSLGIGDRSEKLFF. Here the CDR3 DNA reads TGCGCCAGCAGCTTGGGGATTGGGGACAGGTCTGAAAAACTGTTTTTT.

This chain uses TRBV10-3 with TRBJ1-4, with 7 bases identical to TRBD1. After removal of 3 bases from V and 4 bases from J, the junction contained 5 bases not matched to a gene. CDR1 and CDR2 (germline): ENHRY, SYGVKD. The CDR3 sequence is 15 residues long. DNA of the CDR3: TGTGCCATCAGTGATGCAGGGGGTCGTAATGAAAAACTGTTTTTT. Translated, it gives CAISDAGGRNEKLFF.

CDR3 bases: TGTGCCAGCAGTGAAGAGGAACTACCCCAAGAGACCCAGTACTTC. Translation: CASSEEELPQETQYF. The chain uses TRBV6-1 and TRBJ2-5, with no clear D. Germline values: CDR1 MNHNS, CDR2 SASEGT. This CDR3 is built from 15 residues. With 1 base removed from V and 1 base from J, the gap between germline ends came to 10 bases.